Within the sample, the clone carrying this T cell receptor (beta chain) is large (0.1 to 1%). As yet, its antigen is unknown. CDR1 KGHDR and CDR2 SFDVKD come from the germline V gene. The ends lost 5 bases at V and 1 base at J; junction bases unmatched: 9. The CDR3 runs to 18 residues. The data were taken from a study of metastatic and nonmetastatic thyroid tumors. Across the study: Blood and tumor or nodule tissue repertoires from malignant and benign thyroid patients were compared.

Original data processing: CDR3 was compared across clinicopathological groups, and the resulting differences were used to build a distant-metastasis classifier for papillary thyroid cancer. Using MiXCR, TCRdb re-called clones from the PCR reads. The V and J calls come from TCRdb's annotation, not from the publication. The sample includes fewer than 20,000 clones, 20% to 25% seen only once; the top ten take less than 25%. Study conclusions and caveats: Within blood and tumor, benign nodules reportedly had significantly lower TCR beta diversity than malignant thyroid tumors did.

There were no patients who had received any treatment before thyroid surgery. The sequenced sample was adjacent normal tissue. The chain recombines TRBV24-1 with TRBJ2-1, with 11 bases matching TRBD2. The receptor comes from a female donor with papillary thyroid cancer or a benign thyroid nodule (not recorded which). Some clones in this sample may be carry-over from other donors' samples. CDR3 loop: CATSALLAGERSYNEQFF. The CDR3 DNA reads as TGTGCCACCAGTGCTTTACTAGCGGGAGAAAGATCCTACAATGAGCAGTTCTTC.